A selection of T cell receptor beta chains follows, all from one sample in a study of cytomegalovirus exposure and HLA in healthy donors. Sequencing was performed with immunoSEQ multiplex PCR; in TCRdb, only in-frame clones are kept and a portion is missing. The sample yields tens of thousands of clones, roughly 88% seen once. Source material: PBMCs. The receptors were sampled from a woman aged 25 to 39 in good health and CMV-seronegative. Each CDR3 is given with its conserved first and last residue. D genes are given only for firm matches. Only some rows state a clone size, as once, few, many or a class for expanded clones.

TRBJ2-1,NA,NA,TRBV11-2,CASSNVRGPGYNEQFF,TGTGCCAGCAGCAACGTCAGGGGACCGGGTTACAATGAGCAGTTCTTC
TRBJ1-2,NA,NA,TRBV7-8,CASSRRDDLRGYTF,TGTGCCAGCAGCCGACGAGACGATCTCAGGGGCTACACCTTC
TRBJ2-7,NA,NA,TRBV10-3,CATCSIAEFHEQYF,TGTGCCACCTGCAGCATAGCGGAATTTCACGAGCAGTACTTC
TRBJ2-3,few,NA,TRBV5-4,CASSWPRGSQYF,TGTGCCAGCAGCTGGCCTCGGGGTTCGCAGTATTTT
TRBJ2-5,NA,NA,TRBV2,CASSERGTQGETQYF,TGTGCCAGCAGTGAGAGAGGTACCCAGGGGGAGACCCAGTACTTC
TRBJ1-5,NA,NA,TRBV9,CASSVGYSNQPQHF,TGTGCCAGCAGCGTAGGTTATAGCAATCAGCCCCAGCATTTT
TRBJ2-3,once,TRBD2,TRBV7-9,CASSPPGLAGTRTDTQYF,TGTGCCAGCAGTCCACCAGGATTAGCGGGGACACGCACAGATACGCAGTATTTT
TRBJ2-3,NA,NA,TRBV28,CASSPLTSTDTQYF,TGTGCCAGCAGTCCATTGACTAGCACAGATACGCAGTATTTT
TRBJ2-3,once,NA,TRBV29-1,CSVEPDSVFPTDTQYF,TGCAGCGTTGAACCGGACAGTGTTTTCCCCACAGATACGCAGTATTTT
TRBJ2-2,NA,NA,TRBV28,CASSFPTRTENTGELFF,TGTGCCAGCAGTTTCCCTACCCGGACAGAGAACACCGGGGAGCTGTTTTTT
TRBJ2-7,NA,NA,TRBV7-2,CAWSLLNNYEQYF,TGTGCTTGGTCCTTACTAAACAACTACGAGCAGTACTTC
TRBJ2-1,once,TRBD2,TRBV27,CASSFPGGEQFF,TGTGCCAGCAGTTTCCCGGGGGGAGAGCAGTTCTTC
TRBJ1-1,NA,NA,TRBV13,CASRRVNTEAFF,TGTGCCAGCAGGCGAGTAAACACTGAAGCTTTCTTT
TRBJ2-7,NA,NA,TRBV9,CASSVGAAYEQYF,TGTGCCAGCAGCGTAGGGGCTGCCTACGAGCAGTACTTC
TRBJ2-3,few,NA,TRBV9,CASSVLRELDTQYF,TGTGCCAGCAGCGTACTACGGGAGTTAGATACGCAGTATTTT
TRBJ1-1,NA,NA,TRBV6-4,CASSERGNTEAFF,TGTGCCAGCAGTGAACGAGGGAACACTGAAGCTTTCTTT
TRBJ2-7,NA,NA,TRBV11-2,CASSRVGETYEQYF,TGTGCCAGCAGCCGCGTAGGGGAAACCTACGAGCAGTACTTC
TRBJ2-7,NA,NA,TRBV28,CASSTSGTNTYEQYF,TGTGCCAGCAGCACCTCCGGGACAAACACCTACGAGCAGTACTTC
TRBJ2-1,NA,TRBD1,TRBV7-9,CASSLGDRGPKYYNEQFF,TGTGCCAGCAGCTTAGGGGACAGGGGCCCTAAATACTACAATGAGCAGTTCTTC
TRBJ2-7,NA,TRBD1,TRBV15,CATSILSGTGNEQYF,TGTGCCACCAGCATACTATCCGGGACAGGGAACGAGCAGTACTTC
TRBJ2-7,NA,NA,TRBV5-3,CARSFREGEQYF,TGTGCCAGAAGCTTCCGGGAAGGCGAGCAGTACTTC
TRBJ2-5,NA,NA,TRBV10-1,CASSESRLGTQYF,TGCGCCAGCAGTGAGTCGCGGCTCGGGACCCAGTACTTC
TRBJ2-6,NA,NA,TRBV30,CAWSARTDINSGANVLTF,TGTGCCTGGAGCGCCAGGACAGACATCAACTCTGGGGCCAACGTCCTGACTTTC
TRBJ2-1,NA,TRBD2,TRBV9,CASSGGGSPNNEQFF,TGTGCCAGCAGCGGGGGGGGGAGCCCCAACAATGAGCAGTTCTTC
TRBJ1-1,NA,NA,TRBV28,CASSLISANTEAFF,TGTGCCAGCAGTTTAATTAGCGCTAACACTGAAGCTTTCTTT
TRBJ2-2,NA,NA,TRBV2,CASSGRISVNTGELFF,TGTGCCAGCAGTGGCCGTATTAGCGTGAACACCGGGGAGCTGTTTTTT
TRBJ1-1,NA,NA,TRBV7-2,CASSSIGVEWFF,TGTGCCAGCAGCTCAATAGGGGTAGAGTGGTTCTTT
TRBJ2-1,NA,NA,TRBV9,CASSVELAGEQFF,TGTGCCAGCAGCGTAGAGCTAGCTGGTGAGCAGTTCTTC
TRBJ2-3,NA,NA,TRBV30,CAWSPLDTQYF,TGTGCCTGGAGTCCCTTAGATACGCAGTATTTT
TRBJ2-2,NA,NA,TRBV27,CASSVRGAANTGELFF,TGTGCCAGCAGTGTCAGGGGAGCAGCCAACACCGGGGAGCTGTTTTTT
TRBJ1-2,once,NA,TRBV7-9,CASSLDAVIRGYTF,TGTGCCAGCAGCTTAGATGCGGTGATTCGGGGCTACACCTTC
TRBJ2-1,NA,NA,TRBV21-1,CASTPERADEQFF,TGTGCCAGCACCCCCGAAAGAGCCGATGAGCAGTTCTTC
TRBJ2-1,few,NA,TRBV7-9,CASSVAWGLKSYNEQFF,TGTGCCAGCAGCGTTGCATGGGGGCTAAAGTCCTACAATGAGCAGTTCTTC
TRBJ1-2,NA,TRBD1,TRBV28,CASSFTHSGQAMGGYTF,TGTGCCAGCAGTTTTACTCACTCCGGACAGGCAATGGGGGGCTACACCTTC
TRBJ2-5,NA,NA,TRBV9,CASSVGPGIPYQETQYF,TGTGCCAGCAGCGTAGGTCCCGGGATCCCGTACCAAGAGACCCAGTACTTC
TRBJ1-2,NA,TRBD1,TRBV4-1,CASSEDREIYGYTF,TGCGCCAGCAGCGAGGACAGGGAGATTTATGGCTACACCTTC
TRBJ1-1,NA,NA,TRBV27,CASKSRGYNTEAFF,TGTGCCAGCAAATCAAGGGGTTATAACACTGAAGCTTTCTTT
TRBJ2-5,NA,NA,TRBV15,CATGEGARETQYF,TGTGCCACCGGTGAGGGAGCTCGAGAGACCCAGTACTTC
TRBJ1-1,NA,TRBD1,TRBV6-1,CASSGSGGTEAFF,TGTGCCAGCAGTGGGTCAGGGGGCACTGAAGCTTTCTTT
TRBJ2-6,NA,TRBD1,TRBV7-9,CASSPLQGAKSGANVLTF,TGTGCCAGCAGCCCACTACAGGGGGCGAAATCTGGGGCCAACGTCCTGACTTTC
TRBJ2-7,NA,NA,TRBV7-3,CASSLTVGSGSYEQYF,TGTGCCAGCAGCTTAACGGTTGGTTCAGGGTCCTACGAGCAGTACTTC
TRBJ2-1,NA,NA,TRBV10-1,CASSESAGWLDEQFF,TGCGCCAGCAGTGAGTCTGCGGGATGGCTCGATGAGCAGTTCTTC
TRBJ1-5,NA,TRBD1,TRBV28,CASRIGTAGWPQHF,TGTGCCAGCAGGATAGGGACAGCCGGGTGGCCCCAGCATTTT
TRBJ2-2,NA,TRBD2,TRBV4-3,CASSQGVGLAGVDTGELFF,TGCGCCAGCAGCCAAGGGGTTGGCCTAGCGGGAGTTGACACCGGGGAGCTGTTTTTT
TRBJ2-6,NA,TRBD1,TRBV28,CASSLPGGAGANVLTF,TGTGCCAGCAGTTTGCCAGGGGGCGCTGGGGCCAACGTCCTGACTTTC
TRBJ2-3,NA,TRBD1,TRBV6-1,CASNHDRGFTDTQYF,TGTGCCAGCAACCATGACAGGGGATTCACAGATACGCAGTATTTT
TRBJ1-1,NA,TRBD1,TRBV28,CASTLAGQGRRTEAFF,TGTGCCAGCACCCTGGCGGGACAGGGAAGGAGGACTGAAGCTTTCTTT
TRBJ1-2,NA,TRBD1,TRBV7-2,CASSRDRDNTIYGYTF,TGTGCCAGCAGCAGGGACAGGGATAATACCATTTATGGCTACACCTTC
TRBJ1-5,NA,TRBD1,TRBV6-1,CASSEGGQGYQPQHF,TGTGCCAGCAGTGAAGGTGGACAGGGCTATCAGCCCCAGCATTTT
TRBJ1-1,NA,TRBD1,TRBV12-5,CASVQGAYAFF,TGTGCTAGTGTTCAGGGGGCTTACGCTTTCTTT
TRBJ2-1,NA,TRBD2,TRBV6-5,CASSLTSGVYNEQFF,TGTGCCAGCAGTTTGACTAGCGGGGTCTACAATGAGCAGTTCTTC
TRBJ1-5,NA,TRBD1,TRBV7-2,CASSWTGGYQPQHF,TGTGCCAGCAGCTGGACAGGGGGATATCAGCCCCAGCATTTT
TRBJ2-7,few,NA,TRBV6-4,CASSANLGEGEQYF,TGTGCCAGCAGTGCCAACCTTGGAGAGGGCGAGCAGTACTTC